This TCR beta chain was sequenced during a study of Ad26.COV2.S vaccination and SARS-CoV-2 variants. Study-wide results and limits: Measurements of TCR breadth and depth may have given underestimates of the total T cell responses. Vaccine recipients showed a spike-specific TCR breadth that was higher than in placebo recipients.

The sample's treatment: 19 received Ad26.COV2.S at low or high dose, single or two shots; 5 received placebo; per-sample allocation not given. Day 63 after the first vaccine or placebo injection was the time point for sampling. Ad26.COV2.S expressed prefusion-stabilized spike from the original Wuhan strain. Profiling relied on immunoSEQ multiplex PCR, and the TCRdb table lists in-frame clones only, not all of them. The table includes more than 250,000 clones, 80% to 90% detected once. The germline CDR1 and CDR2 sequences are MNHEY and SVGEGT. This CDR3 is 14 amino acids long. V lost 2 bases and J lost 9; bases outside the gene matches: 5. A word on this clone: Its antigen is unidentified.

The gene calls are TRBV6-2 or TRBV6-3 and TRBJ2-1; 9 positions agree with TRBD2. This receptor was identified in a person between 18 and 65 years old who received the Ad26.COV2.S COVID-19 vaccine or a placebo. The sequenced sample was peripheral blood, obtained in a trial of Ad26.COV2.S vaccine versus placebo. CDR3: CASSYEFSGGEQFF. The CDR3 DNA is TGTGCCAGCAGTTACGAGTTTAGCGGGGGTGAGCAGTTCTTC.